These 30 T cell receptor beta chains were all obtained from the same sample, sequenced in a study of blood T cell repertoires in COVID-19. TCRdb's table, derived via immunoSEQ multiplex PCR, lists solely in-frame clones and lacks some. Of about 170,000 clones in the sample, 82% are singletons; the top ten hold over 7.5%. Material: peripheral blood. The receptors were sampled from a woman between 70 and 85 years old with acute or convalescent COVID-19.

This clone was seen just once. The chain recombines TRBV6-1 with TRBJ2-7, with 9 bases fitting TRBD2. CDR3 size: 18 residues. Germline V gives CDR1 MNHNS, CDR2 SASEGT. V dropped 0 bases and J dropped 4; count of bases not matched to a gene: 13. CDR3 in DNA: TGTGCCAGCAGTGAAGCGGTTACCGTAGCGGGGGCTTCTTACGAGCAGTACTTC. Translation: CASSEAVTVAGASYEQYF.

The genes are TRBV19 and TRBJ2-1; TRBD2 aligns across 11 bases. Germline CDR1 is LNHDA and CDR2 is SQIVND (reference sequence). V shed 2 bases, J shed 10 bases, and the junction held 7 bases outside the gene matches. The CDR3 is made up of 15 amino acids. This CDR3 reads CASSISRLAGREQFF. The DNA of the CDR3 is TGTGCCAGTAGTATATCTAGACTAGCGGGACGGGAGCAGTTCTTC.

The CDR3: CASSPRTGQSSYNEQFF. CDR3 nucleotides: TGTGCCAGCTCACCACGGACAGGGCAGAGCTCCTACAATGAGCAGTTCTTC. This rearrangement joins TRBV18 to TRBJ2-1; TRBD1 aligns across 8 bases. Germline V gene sequence: CDR1 KGHSH, CDR2 LQKENI. The length of the CDR3 is 17 residues. J lost 0 bases, V lost 1 base, and 5 bases had no gene match.

This clone has just one count. This chain links TRBV6-1 with TRBJ1-2; D is ambiguous. V lost 2 bases and J lost 7, with 11 bases in between. Germline V lookup: CDR1 MNHNS, CDR2 SASEGT. The CDR3 extends over 13 amino acids. Here the CDR3 DNA reads TGTGCCAGCAGTGAATCTTTATCCTCTGGCTACACCTTC. This sequence encodes CASSESLSSGYTF.

The genes are TRBV7-8 and TRBJ2-7, with a possible D match to TRBD2 (6 bases). V was trimmed by 1 base and J by 3 bases, leaving 10 bases between them. CDR3 size: 14 residues. The V gene's germline CDR1 is SGHVS and CDR2 FQNEAQ. The CDR3, as DNA: TGTGCCAGCAGCTTAGTCGGGAGCGGCTACGAGCAGTACTTC. Its translation is CASSLVGSGYEQYF.

A word on this clone: The identical CDR3 is also encoded by other nucleotide sequences in the sample. This rearrangement joins TRBV5-4 to TRBJ2-3; 8 bases match TRBD1. J lost 3 bases, V lost 0 bases, and 0 bases had no gene match. There are 14 residues in the CDR3. Germline values: CDR1 SGHNT, CDR2 YYREEE (reference sequence). CDR3 amino acids: CASSLDRGTDTQYF. The DNA of the CDR3 is TGTGCCAGCAGCTTGGACAGGGGGACAGATACGCAGTATTTT.

This chain joins TRBV28 and TRBJ2-7; D may be TRBD2 (5 bases). The CDR3 has 15 amino acids. Trimming pared 5 bases from V and 2 bases from J, leaving 16 bases between. Germline V CDR1 and CDR2: MDHEN, SYDVKM. The CDR3 loop is CASSQALGVAYEQYF. CDR3 DNA sequence: TGTGCCAGCAGTCAGGCGCTCGGGGTCGCCTACGAGCAGTACTTC.

Only one count was recorded for this clone. The chain employs TRBV7-2 and TRBJ2-2; 8 bases agree with TRBD1. CDR3 size: 15 residues. Unmatched junction bases numbered 6, after V lost 4 bases and J lost 5 bases. Germline-derived CDR1 and CDR2 are SGHTA and FQGNSA. This chain's CDR3 is CASSYRTGSTGELFF. CDR3 DNA sequence: TGTGCCAGCAGCTATAGGACAGGGTCAACCGGGGAGCTGTTTTTT.

V usage is TRBV12-5 and J usage is TRBJ1-1, with 7 bases matching TRBD1. CDR1 is LGHNT, CDR2 FRNRAP, per germline. Trimming at V came to 7 bases and at J to 10 bases, leaving 9 bases not matched to a gene. This CDR3 spans 12 amino acids. This CDR3 is CASALPTGRAFF. CDR3 nucleotides: TGTGCTAGTGCGCTCCCGACAGGGAGAGCTTTCTTT.

This chain uses TRBV13 with TRBJ2-4, with D perhaps TRBD1 (5 bases). The CDR3 spans 13 residues. Germline V CDR1 and CDR2: PRHDT, FYEKMQ (reference sequence). Trimming cost V 0 bases and J 8 bases, with 8 bases left between them. The CDR3 sequence: CASSLGKGDIQYF. Written as DNA, the CDR3 is TGTGCCAGCAGCTTAGGGAAAGGGGACATTCAGTACTTC.

V is TRBV19 and J is TRBJ2-3, with D possibly being TRBD2 (6 bases). The length of the CDR3 is 14 residues. Between the trimmed V and J ends, which lost 6 bases and 4 bases, there was a span of 14 bases. CDR1 and CDR2 from the germline V gene are LNHDA and SQIVND (reference sequence). The CDR3 coding sequence is TGTGCCAGTAGAGATTCGGGGGACGCAGATACGCAGTATTTT. This translates into CASRDSGDADTQYF.

The CDR3 DNA reads TGCGCCAGCAGCCAACACCTCGGGGGGGACACCGGGGAGCTGTTTTTT. It is translated as CASSQHLGGDTGELFF. J is TRBJ2-2 and V is TRBV4-3; 8 bases match TRBD2. J lost 3 bases, V lost 2 bases, and 5 bases had no gene match. CDR3 length: 16 residues. Germline values: CDR1 LGHNA, CDR2 YSLEER.

The chain's CDR3 is CASRKQGNEKLFF. CDR3 nucleotides: TGTGCCAGCAGGAAACAGGGGAATGAAAAACTGTTTTTT. The gene calls are TRBV27 and TRBJ1-4; 7 nucleotides match TRBD1. The CDR3 sequence is 13 residues long. After removal of 6 bases from V and 5 bases from J, the junction contained 3 bases not matched to a gene. Germline V gives CDR1 MNHEY, CDR2 SMNVEV (reference sequence).

The chain has TRBV27 and TRBJ1-2, with 8 bases lining up with TRBD1. This CDR3 has 17 amino acids. Germline CDR1 MNHEY, CDR2 SMNVEV (reference sequence). J lost 0 bases, V lost 10 bases, and 16 bases had no gene match. CDR3: CATKETDRVLANYGYTF. CDR3 sequence (DNA): TGTGCCACCAAAGAGACGGACAGGGTATTAGCTAACTATGGCTACACCTTC.

The V and J genes are TRBV6-2 or TRBV6-3 and TRBJ1-5; 11 bases line up with TRBD1. The CDR3 consists of 20 residues. V lost 0 bases and J lost 0; bases outside the gene matches: 10. Germline CDR1 is MNHEY and CDR2 is SVGEGT. CDR3 bases: TGTGCCAGCAGTTACTCGACGTCTTGGACAGGGGGCTATAGCAATCAGCCCCAGCATTTT. This encodes CASSYSTSWTGGYSNQPQHF.

The chain couples TRBV5-1 to TRBJ1-2; possibly TRBD1 for D (6 bases). The V and J ends lost 4 bases and 4 bases respectively, with 14 bases between them. The CDR3 length is 14 residues. Per the germline V gene, CDR1 is SGHRS and CDR2 is YFSETQ. CDR3 loop: CASSERQVSYGYTF. CDR3 DNA: TGCGCCAGCAGCGAACGACAGGTTTCCTATGGCTACACCTTC.

The chain couples TRBV18 to TRBJ2-5; weak D call: TRBD2 (5 bases). The CDR3 is made up of 16 amino acids. Germline V gene data show CDR1 as KGHSH and CDR2 as LQKENI. The V gene lost 2 bases and the J gene lost 2 bases, with 15 bases spanning the gap. The CDR3 DNA reads TGTGCCAGCTCACCAGAGGACGCACCGGGACAAGAGACCCAGTACTTC. It translates to CASSPEDAPGQETQYF.

This clone was recorded a few times. V is TRBV24-1 and J is TRBJ2-5; no definite D call. This CDR3 is built from 13 residues. The germline V and J ends were trimmed by 4 bases and 0 bases, with 5 bases remaining between them. CDR1 and CDR2 (germline): KGHDR, SFDVKD. CDR3 nucleotides: TGTGCCACCAGTGACAGAAACCAAGAGACCCAGTACTTC. This sequence encodes CATSDRNQETQYF.

V and J are TRBV14 and TRBJ2-2; D perhaps matches TRBD2 (5 bases). Looked up from germline, CDR1 is SGHDN and CDR2 is FVKESK. Trimming left V 0 bases short and J 1 base short, with 18 bases between. The CDR3 contains 19 residues. The CDR3 loop reads CASSQERRLAGVNTGELFF. The CDR3 DNA reads TGTGCCAGCAGCCAAGAAAGAAGACTTGCCGGGGTGAACACCGGGGAGCTGTTTTTT.

The rearrangement links TRBV30 to TRBJ2-3; a possible D gene is TRBD2 (5 bases). The CDR3 runs 14 residues. Trimming left V 3 bases short and J 0 bases short, with 10 bases between. Germline V CDR1 and CDR2: GTSNPN, SVGIG (reference sequence). CDR3 nucleotides: TGTGCCTGGAGGGACTCCCCAAGCACAGATACGCAGTATTTT. Translated, it gives CAWRDSPSTDTQYF.

This sequence joins TRBV6-2 or TRBV6-3 and TRBJ2-7; D perhaps matches TRBD2 (5 bases). CDR1 and CDR2 from the germline V gene are MNHEY and SVGEGT. Trimming stripped 6 bases from V and 0 bases from J, with 21 bases between. The CDR3 is 17 residues long. The CDR3 coding sequence is TGTGCCAGCAGCGCACACCGATCGGGGATGACCTCCTACGAGCAGTACTTC. The encoded protein is CASSAHRSGMTSYEQYF.

J is TRBJ1-2 and V is TRBV10-3; TRBD1 matches 9 bases. With 6 bases clipped from V and 4 bases from J, the junction kept 6 bases outside the gene matches. CDR1 is ENHRY and CDR2 is SYGVKD in the germline V gene. The CDR3 contains 14 residues. The CDR3 coding sequence is TGTGCCATCAGGGGGACAGGGCAGGCCTATGGCTACACCTTC. Its translation: CAIRGTGQAYGYTF.

The chain couples TRBV28 to TRBJ1-1; no definite D call. V lost 6 bases to trimming and J lost 0 bases, with 14 bases between them. The CDR3 covers 15 residues. Germline CDR1 is MDHEN and CDR2 is SYDVKM. This CDR3 reads CASRPPGSMNTEAFF. CDR3 nucleotides: TGTGCCAGCAGACCCCCCGGGAGCATGAACACTGAAGCTTTCTTT.

This clone has a single count. The V and J genes are TRBV29-1 and TRBJ1-2, with 7 bases matching TRBD1. This CDR3 has 11 residues. V shed 7 bases and J 3 bases; nucleotides not matched to a gene: 2. The germline CDR1 and CDR2 sequences are SQVTM and ANQGSEA. DNA of the CDR3: TGCAGCGCGGGGACAGACTATGGCTACACCTTC. Translating it yields CSAGTDYGYTF.

The chain employs TRBV30 and TRBJ2-1; the D is unclear. The V end lost 4 bases, the J end lost 2 bases, and 15 bases lay between the germline ends. Germline V CDR1 and CDR2: GTSNPN, SVGIG (reference sequence). CDR3 length: 15 residues. Written as DNA, the CDR3 is TGTGCCTGGACCAAGTCTGACATCACCTACAATGAGCAGTTCTTC. Encoded protein: CAWTKSDITYNEQFF.

The chain carries TRBV27 and TRBJ2-5; 12 bases fit TRBD1. Germline-derived CDR1 and CDR2 are MNHEY and SMNVEV (reference sequence). The CDR3 is 14 residues long. The V gene end was trimmed by 5 bases and the J gene end by 4 bases; junction bases not matched to a gene: 2. The DNA for the CDR3 is TGTGCCAGCAGTCCGGGACAGGGGGCAGAGACCCAGTACTTC. The encoded protein is CASSPGQGAETQYF.

The chain uses TRBV6-4 and TRBJ1-2; the match to TRBD1 covers 7 bases. The ends lost 8 bases at V and 12 bases at J; junction bases unmatched: 9. The CDR3 consists of 11 residues. CDR1 and CDR2 (germline): MRHNA, SNTAGT. CDR3 amino acids: CASGRTGSNTF. The DNA of the CDR3 is TGTGCCAGCGGAAGGACAGGTTCAAACACCTTC.

This chain joins TRBV5-1 and TRBJ1-2; 10 bases agree with TRBD1. CDR1 is SGHRS, CDR2 YFSETQ, per germline. The V and J ends lost 0 bases and 5 bases, in that order; junction bases with no gene match: 4. This CDR3 spans 15 amino acids. CDR3 sequence (DNA): TGCGCCAGCAGCTTGGGGACAGGGGGAGGTTATGGCTACACCTTC. The encoded protein is CASSLGTGGGYGYTF.

The V gene is TRBV6-5, the J gene TRBJ1-5; TRBD1 aligns across 7 bases. Germline CDR1 MNHEY, CDR2 SVGAGI. CDR3 size: 12 residues. V lost 0 bases, J lost 16 bases, and 6 bases stayed unmatched. Written as DNA, the CDR3 is TGTGCCAGCAGTTACTCGGAGACAGGGATTCATTTT. Residues: CASSYSETGIHF.

V usage is TRBV12-3 or TRBV12-4 and J usage is TRBJ1-5; no clear D. The CDR3 covers 13 residues. The ends were cut back, 2 bases at V and 6 bases at J, with 8 bases in the middle. The CDR3 DNA follows: TGTGCCAGCAGTTTAAACGGCGGTCAGCCCCAGCATTTT. Its translation: CASSLNGGQPQHF.